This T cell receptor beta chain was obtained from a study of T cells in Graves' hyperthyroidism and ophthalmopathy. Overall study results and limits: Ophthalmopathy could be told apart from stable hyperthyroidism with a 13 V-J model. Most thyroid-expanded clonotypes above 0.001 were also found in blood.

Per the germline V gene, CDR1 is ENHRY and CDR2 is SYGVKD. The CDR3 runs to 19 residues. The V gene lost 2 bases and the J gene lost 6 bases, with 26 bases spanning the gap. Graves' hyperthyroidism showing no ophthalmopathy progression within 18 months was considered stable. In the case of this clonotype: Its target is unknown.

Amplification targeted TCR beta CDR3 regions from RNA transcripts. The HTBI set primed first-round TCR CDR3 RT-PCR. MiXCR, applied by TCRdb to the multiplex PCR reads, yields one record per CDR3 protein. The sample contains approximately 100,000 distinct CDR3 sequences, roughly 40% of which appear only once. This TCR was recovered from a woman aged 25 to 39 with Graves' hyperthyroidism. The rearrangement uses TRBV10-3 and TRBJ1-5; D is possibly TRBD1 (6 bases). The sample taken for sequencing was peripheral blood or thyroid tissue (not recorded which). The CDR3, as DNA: TGTGCCATCAGTGAGCCCGCCGAGGGTTCGGGGGGCCTCGTTCAGCCCCAGCATTTT. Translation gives CAISEPAEGSGGLVQPQHF.